Here is one T cell receptor (beta chain) with its context. Its antigen is undetermined. These data are taken from a study of cytomegalovirus exposure and HLA in healthy donors. General study results and limits: As immune exposure information, only CMV serostatus was available. A later analysis associated some 16,000 TCR beta sequences with HLA alleles at a 0.05 false discovery rate.

Researchers ran the PCR with 60 Vbeta and 13 Jbeta primers. Profiled with immunoSEQ multiplex PCR; TCRdb holds only in-frame clones, not every one. The repertoire includes roughly 290,000 clones, about 87% of them detected once, and 2% to 3% sits in the top ten. This CDR3 spans 14 amino acids. The germline gives CDR1 PRHDT, CDR2 FYEKMQ (reference sequence). The V gene end was trimmed by 4 bases and the J gene end by 7 bases; junction bases not matched to a gene: 3. The genes are TRBV13 and TRBJ1-6; 8 positions agree with TRBD1. Sequenced: PBMCs. The sequence was obtained from a woman aged 18 to 35 in good health and CMV-seronegative. CDR3 in amino acids: CASSSDRANSPLHF. DNA for the CDR3: TGTGCCAGCAGCTCGGACAGGGCGAATTCACCCCTCCACTTT. The variable domain in full, with the rest retrieved from reference TRBV13 and TRBJ1-6, is AAGVIQSPRHLIKEKRETATLKCYPIPRHDTVYWYQQGPGQDPQFLISFYEKMQSDKGSIPDRFSAQQFSDYHSELNMSSLELGDSALYFCASSSDRANSPLHFGNGTRLTVT.